This is a list of T cell receptor beta chains from one sample in a study of blood T cell repertoires in COVID-19. The repertoire was sequenced with immunoSEQ multiplex PCR; TCRdb's copy has only in-frame clones and lacks some. In the table there are tens of thousands of clones, roughly 80% of which are singletons. Input material: peripheral blood. Receptors were obtained from a man aged 65-85 years with acute or convalescent COVID-19. CDR3s include the opening cysteine and the closing phenylalanine or tryptophan. The D gene is left open where the match is weak. The size of a clone is reported for some rows only, either as once, few or many, or as a class for expanded clones.

v_call,j_call,d_call,clone_size,cdr3_aa,cdr3_nt
TRBV3-1/TRBV3-2,TRBJ2-7,TRBD2,.,CASSQGGLAGWTEQYF,TGTGCCAGCAGCCAAGGGGGACTAGCGGGATGGACCGAGCAGTACTTC
TRBV7-9,TRBJ1-2,TRBD1,once,CASSPPTGVNYGYTF,TGTGCCAGCAGCCCACCGACAGGGGTCAACTATGGCTACACCTTC
TRBV4-1,TRBJ1-3,TRBD1,.,CASSQVQTGGGNTIYF,TGCGCCAGCAGCCAAGTTCAGACAGGGGGCGGAAACACCATATATTTT
TRBV7-3,TRBJ2-5,TRBD2,.,CASSLGGRTYQETQYF,TGTGCCAGCAGCTTAGGCGGGAGGACCTACCAAGAGACCCAGTACTTC
TRBV7-3,TRBJ2-1,TRBD2,.,CASSLLAGASYNEQFF,TGTGCCAGCAGCTTACTAGCGGGAGCGTCCTACAATGAGCAGTTCTTC
TRBV19,TRBJ1-3,.,.,CASKAGSGNTIYF,TGTGCCAGTAAGGCGGGGAGCGGAAACACCATATATTTT
TRBV9,TRBJ2-3,TRBD2,.,CASSVGSSGLDTQYF,TGTGCCAGCAGCGTAGGTTCTAGCGGGTTGGATACGCAGTATTTT
TRBV4-2,TRBJ1-1,TRBD1,.,CASSHPDRVTEAFF,TGTGCCAGCAGCCATCCGGACAGGGTCACTGAAGCTTTCTTT
TRBV27,TRBJ2-5,.,.,CASSRGNEETQYF,TGTGCCAGCAGCCGGGGGAATGAAGAGACCCAGTACTTC
TRBV7-3,TRBJ2-1,TRBD2,.,CASSPGLAGTGDEQFF,TGTGCCAGCAGCCCTGGACTAGCGGGGACCGGAGATGAGCAGTTCTTC
TRBV18,TRBJ2-7,TRBD2,few,CASSPPTGGVREQYF,TGTGCCAGCTCACCACCGACGGGGGGAGTGAGAGAGCAGTACTTC
TRBV13,TRBJ1-2,.,few,CASSSSGPRTPSNYGYTF,TGTGCCAGCAGCTCTTCTGGCCCTCGAACCCCCAGTAACTATGGCTACACCTTC
TRBV11-2,TRBJ1-1,.,few,CASSLSGNRAEAFF,TGTGCCAGCAGCTTATCGGGGAATAGGGCTGAAGCTTTCTTT
TRBV2,TRBJ1-1,.,.,CASSIAQGAFF,TGTGCCAGCAGTATTGCCCAGGGAGCTTTCTTT
TRBV29-1,TRBJ2-3,TRBD2,medium-sized,CSAGGTSGRATTDTQYF,TGCAGCGCCGGGGGGACTAGCGGGAGGGCCACCACAGATACGCAGTATTTT
TRBV5-1,TRBJ2-1,TRBD2,.,CASSVTSGIINEQFF,TGCGCCAGCAGCGTGACTAGCGGGATTATCAATGAGCAGTTCTTC
TRBV30,TRBJ1-1,TRBD1,.,CAWSQPGQGEAFF,TGTGCCTGGAGCCAGCCGGGACAGGGTGAAGCTTTCTTT
TRBV2,TRBJ1-3,.,.,CASSIEHSGNTIYF,TGTGCCAGCAGTATAGAGCACTCTGGAAACACCATATATTTT
TRBV7-2,TRBJ2-2,TRBD2,.,CASSLVSGRAAGELFF,TGTGCCAGCAGCTTAGTTAGCGGGAGGGCCGCGGGGGAGCTGTTTTTT
TRBV5-4,TRBJ1-2,.,.,CASSLTTDSKSNYGYTF,TGTGCCAGCAGCCTGACGACAGATTCTAAAAGTAACTATGGCTACACCTTC
TRBV29-1,TRBJ2-5,TRBD1,.,CSARGTGREKETQYF,TGCAGCGCCCGGGGGACAGGGAGAGAAAAAGAGACCCAGTACTTC
TRBV4-1,TRBJ1-4,.,few,CASRTDILNEKLFF,TGCGCCAGCAGAACGGACATACTTAATGAAAAACTGTTTTTT
TRBV6-5,TRBJ1-5,TRBD1,.,CASSEGTVSNQPQHF,TGTGCCAGCAGCGAGGGGACAGTTAGCAATCAGCCCCAGCATTTT
TRBV11-1,TRBJ2-1,.,.,CASTLDWANEQFF,TGTGCCAGCACCTTAGACTGGGCCAATGAGCAGTTCTTC
TRBV27,TRBJ1-1,.,.,CASSLWGGVGGTEAFF,TGTGCCAGCAGTTTATGGGGTGGGGTGGGGGGCACTGAAGCTTTCTTT
TRBV30,TRBJ1-1,TRBD1,.,CAWGSTFTGGGTEAFF,TGTGCCTGGGGATCGACCTTTACAGGGGGAGGCACTGAAGCTTTCTTT
TRBV6-6,TRBJ2-6,.,.,CASSPAAGSGANVLTF,TGTGCCAGCAGCCCTGCGGCCGGATCTGGGGCCAACGTCCTGACTTTC
TRBV6-1,TRBJ2-3,TRBD2,few,CASSDQGTSGNLYTQYF,TGTGCCAGCAGTGACCAGGGGACTAGCGGGAATCTCTATACGCAGTATTTT
TRBV27,TRBJ2-7,.,.,CASRSLGATSEQYF,TGTGCCAGCAGATCCTTGGGAGCCACCAGCGAGCAGTACTTC
TRBV7-9,TRBJ1-5,.,.,CASSSSDIRGSRQHF,TGTGCCAGCAGCTCCAGTGATATACGGGGGTCTCGCCAGCATTTT
TRBV6-5,TRBJ2-7,TRBD1,.,CASRQGTGAQQYF,TGTGCCAGCAGACAAGGGACAGGAGCCCAGCAGTACTTC
TRBV10-3,TRBJ1-1,TRBD1,once,CAIRDRGQTEAFF,TGTGCCATCAGAGACAGGGGGCAGACTGAAGCTTTCTTT
TRBV27,TRBJ1-6,.,.,CASSPSRGGNSPLHF,TGTGCCAGCAGTCCTTCCAGGGGTGGTAATTCACCCCTCCACTTT
TRBV6-5,TRBJ1-2,.,.,CASSLGTLYGYTF,TGTGCCAGCAGTTTGGGCACCCTCTATGGCTACACCTTC
TRBV24-1,TRBJ2-2,TRBD1,once,CATSDKDRVDTGELFF,TGTGCCACCAGTGATAAGGACAGGGTGGACACCGGGGAGCTGTTTTTT
TRBV6-5,TRBJ1-1,.,.,CASSYRTGDTEAFF,TGTGCCAGCAGTTACCGAACGGGGGACACTGAAGCTTTCTTT
TRBV12-5,TRBJ2-7,.,.,CASGLVRVYEQYF,TGTGCTAGTGGTTTGGTACGGGTCTACGAGCAGTACTTC
TRBV19,TRBJ2-1,TRBD1,few,CASSIKDRVEQFF,TGTGCCAGTAGTATAAAGGACAGGGTAGAGCAGTTCTTC
TRBV30,TRBJ1-5,TRBD1,.,CAWSLTGGVDQPQHF,TGTGCCTGGAGTCTGACAGGGGGTGTAGATCAGCCCCAGCATTTT
TRBV28,TRBJ1-2,.,.,CASSLARDYGYTF,TGTGCCAGCAGTTTAGCCAGGGACTATGGCTACACCTTC
TRBV6-5,TRBJ2-7,TRBD2,.,CASRLAGMSYEQYF,TGTGCCAGCAGACTAGCGGGAATGTCCTACGAGCAGTACTTC
TRBV5-1,TRBJ1-2,TRBD1,.,CASSLSQGAAYGYTF,TGCGCCAGCAGCTTGTCTCAGGGGGCGGCCTATGGCTACACCTTC
TRBV6-5,TRBJ2-5,TRBD2,.,CASSPRLAGQETQYF,TGTGCCAGCAGTCCGCGACTAGCGGGACAAGAGACCCAGTACTTC
TRBV5-1,TRBJ1-6,.,few,CASSFNLQENNSPLHF,TGCGCCAGCAGCTTTAACCTACAGGAAAATAATTCACCCCTCCACTTT
TRBV7-3,TRBJ2-1,TRBD2,.,CASSLVGLAGGPFYNEQFF,TGTGCCAGCAGCTTAGTAGGCCTAGCGGGAGGGCCATTTTACAATGAGCAGTTCTTC
TRBV11-3,TRBJ2-7,TRBD1,.,CASSIGGQPSYEQYF,TGTGCCAGCAGCATAGGGGGACAGCCCTCCTACGAGCAGTACTTC
TRBV9,TRBJ1-6,TRBD1,.,CASSPRRDRTNSPLHF,TGTGCCAGCAGCCCGCGTAGGGACAGGACGAATTCACCCCTCCACTTT
TRBV19,TRBJ1-1,.,.,CASSIGGRVTEAFF,TGTGCCAGTAGTATAGGGGGCAGGGTCACTGAAGCTTTCTTT
TRBV14,TRBJ1-2,TRBD1,.,CASSQISGTGDYGYTF,TGTGCCAGCAGCCAAATTTCGGGGACAGGGGACTATGGCTACACCTTC
TRBV30,TRBJ1-1,.,.,CAWSQQGAAFF,TGTGCCTGGTCCCAACAGGGAGCAGCTTTCTTT
TRBV5-4,TRBJ1-2,TRBD1,.,CASSPRQGTSGYTF,TGTGCCAGCAGCCCCCGACAGGGAACAAGTGGCTACACCTTC
TRBV5-4,TRBJ2-3,TRBD2,.,CASSLDSGRLNTDTQYF,TGTGCCAGCAGCCTGGATAGCGGGAGGCTCAACACAGATACGCAGTATTTT
TRBV5-4,TRBJ2-3,.,.,CASSSEAPADTQYF,TGTGCCAGCAGCTCCGAAGCACCCGCAGATACGCAGTATTTT
TRBV19,TRBJ1-1,.,.,CASSTRTENTEAFF,TGTGCCAGTAGTACCCGGACAGAAAACACTGAAGCTTTCTTT
TRBV25-1,TRBJ1-2,TRBD1,.,CASSLGQGAKGYTF,TGTGCCAGCAGCCTCGGACAGGGGGCGAAAGGCTACACCTTC
TRBV20-1,TRBJ2-3,.,.,CSASTGDTQYF,TGCAGTGCCAGCACAGGAGATACGCAGTATTTT
TRBV10-3,TRBJ2-7,.,.,CAISEQGREQYF,TGTGCCATCAGCGAACAGGGACGCGAGCAGTACTTC